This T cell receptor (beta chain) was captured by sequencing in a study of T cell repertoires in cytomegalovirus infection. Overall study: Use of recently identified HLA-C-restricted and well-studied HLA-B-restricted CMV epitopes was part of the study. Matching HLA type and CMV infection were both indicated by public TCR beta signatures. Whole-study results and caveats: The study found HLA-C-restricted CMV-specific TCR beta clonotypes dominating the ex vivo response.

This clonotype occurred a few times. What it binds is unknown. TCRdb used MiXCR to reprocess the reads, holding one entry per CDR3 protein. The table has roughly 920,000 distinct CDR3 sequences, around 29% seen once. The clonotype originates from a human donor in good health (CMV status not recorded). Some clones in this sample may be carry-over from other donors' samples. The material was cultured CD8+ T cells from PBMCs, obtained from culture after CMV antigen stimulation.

The CDR3 sequence is CASSERAENNQPQHF. The CDR3, as DNA: TGTGCCAGCAGTGAACGGGCCGAGAACAATCAGCCCCAGCATTTT. The J gene is TRBJ1-5, the V gene TRBV6-1, with D unclear. Trimming stripped 2 bases from V and 3 bases from J, with 11 bases between. From germline, CDR1 is MNHNS and CDR2 SASEGT. The CDR3 contains 15 residues.